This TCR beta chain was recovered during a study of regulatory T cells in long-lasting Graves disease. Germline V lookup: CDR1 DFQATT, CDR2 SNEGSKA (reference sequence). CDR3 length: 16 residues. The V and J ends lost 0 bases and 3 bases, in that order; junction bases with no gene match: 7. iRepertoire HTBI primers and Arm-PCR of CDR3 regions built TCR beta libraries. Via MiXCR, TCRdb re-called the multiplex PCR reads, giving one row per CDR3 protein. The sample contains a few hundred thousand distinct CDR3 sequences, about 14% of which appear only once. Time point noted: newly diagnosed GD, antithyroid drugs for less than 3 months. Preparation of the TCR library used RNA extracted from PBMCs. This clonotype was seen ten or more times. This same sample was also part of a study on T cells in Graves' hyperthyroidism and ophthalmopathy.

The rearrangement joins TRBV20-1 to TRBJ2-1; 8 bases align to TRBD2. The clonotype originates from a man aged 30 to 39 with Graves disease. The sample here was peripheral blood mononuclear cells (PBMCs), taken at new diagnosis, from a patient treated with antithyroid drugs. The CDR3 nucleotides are TGCAGTGCTAGAGATGTGGGGACTAGGGTCTACAATGAGCAGTTCTTC. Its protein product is CSARDVGTRVYNEQFF.